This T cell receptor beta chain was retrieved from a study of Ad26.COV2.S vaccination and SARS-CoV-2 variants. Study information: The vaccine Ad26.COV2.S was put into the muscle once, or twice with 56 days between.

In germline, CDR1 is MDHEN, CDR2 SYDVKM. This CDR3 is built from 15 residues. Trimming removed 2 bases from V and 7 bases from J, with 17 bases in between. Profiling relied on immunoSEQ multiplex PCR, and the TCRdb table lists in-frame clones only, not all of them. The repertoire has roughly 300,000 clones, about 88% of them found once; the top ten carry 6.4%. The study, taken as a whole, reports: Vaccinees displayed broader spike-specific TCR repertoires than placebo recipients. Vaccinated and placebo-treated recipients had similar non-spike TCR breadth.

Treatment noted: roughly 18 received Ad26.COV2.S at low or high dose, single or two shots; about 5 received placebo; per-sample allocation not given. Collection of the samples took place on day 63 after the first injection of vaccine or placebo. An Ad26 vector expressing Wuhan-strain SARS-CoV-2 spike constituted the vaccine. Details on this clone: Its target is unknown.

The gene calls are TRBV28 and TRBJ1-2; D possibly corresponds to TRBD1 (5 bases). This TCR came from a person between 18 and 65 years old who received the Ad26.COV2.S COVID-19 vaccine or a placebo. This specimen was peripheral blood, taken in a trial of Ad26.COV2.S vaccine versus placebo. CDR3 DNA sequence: TGTGCCAGCAGTTTAGTCTTACGGGGGGAAGGTGGCTACACCTTC. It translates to CASSLVLRGEGGYTF.